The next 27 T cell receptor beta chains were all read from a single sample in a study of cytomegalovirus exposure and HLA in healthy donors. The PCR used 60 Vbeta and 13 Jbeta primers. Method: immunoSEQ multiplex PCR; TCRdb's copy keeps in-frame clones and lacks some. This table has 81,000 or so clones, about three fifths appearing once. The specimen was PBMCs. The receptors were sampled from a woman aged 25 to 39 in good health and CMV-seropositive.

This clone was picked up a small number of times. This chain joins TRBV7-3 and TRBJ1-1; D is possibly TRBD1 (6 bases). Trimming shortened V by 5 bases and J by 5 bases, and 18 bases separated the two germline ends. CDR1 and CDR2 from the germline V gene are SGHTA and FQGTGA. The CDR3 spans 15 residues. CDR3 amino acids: CASSLYREVETEAFF. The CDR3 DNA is TGTGCCAGCAGCCTTTACAGGGAAGTAGAAACTGAAGCTTTCTTT.

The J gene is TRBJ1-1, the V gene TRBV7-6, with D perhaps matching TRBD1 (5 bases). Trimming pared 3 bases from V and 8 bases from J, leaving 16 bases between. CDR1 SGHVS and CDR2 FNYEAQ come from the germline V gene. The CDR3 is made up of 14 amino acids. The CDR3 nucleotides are TGTGCCAGCAGCTTGCGGGACGCCTATGGAGAAGCTTTCTTT. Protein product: CASSLRDAYGEAFF.

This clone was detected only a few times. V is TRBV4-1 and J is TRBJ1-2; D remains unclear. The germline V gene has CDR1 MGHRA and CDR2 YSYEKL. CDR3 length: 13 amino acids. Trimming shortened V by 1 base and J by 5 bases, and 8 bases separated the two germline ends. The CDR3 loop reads CASSQVSTYGYTF. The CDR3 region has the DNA TGCGCCAGCAGCCAAGTTTCGACTTATGGCTACACCTTC.

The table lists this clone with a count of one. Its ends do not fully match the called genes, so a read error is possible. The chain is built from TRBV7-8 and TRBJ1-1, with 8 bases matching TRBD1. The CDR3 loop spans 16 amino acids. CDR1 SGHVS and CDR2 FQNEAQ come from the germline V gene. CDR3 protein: CASSTPGGLMNPEAFF. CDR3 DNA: TGTGCCAGCAGCACGCCAGGGGGCCTCATGAACCCTGAAGCTTTCTTT.

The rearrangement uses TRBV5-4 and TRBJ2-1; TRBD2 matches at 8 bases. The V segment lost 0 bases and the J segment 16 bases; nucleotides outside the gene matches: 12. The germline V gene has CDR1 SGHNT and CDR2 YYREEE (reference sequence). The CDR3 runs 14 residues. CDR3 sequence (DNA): TGTGCCAGCAGCTTGGCCGCCGGACTAGCTCCACTCTTCTTC. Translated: CASSLAAGLAPLFF.

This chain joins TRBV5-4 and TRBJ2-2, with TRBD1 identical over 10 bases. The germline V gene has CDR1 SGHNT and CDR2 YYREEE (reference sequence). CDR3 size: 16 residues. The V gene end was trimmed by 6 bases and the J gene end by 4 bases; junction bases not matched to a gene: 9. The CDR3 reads CASTRDRGLITGELFF. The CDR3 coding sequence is TGTGCCAGCACCCGAGACAGGGGGCTGATCACCGGGGAGCTGTTTTTT.

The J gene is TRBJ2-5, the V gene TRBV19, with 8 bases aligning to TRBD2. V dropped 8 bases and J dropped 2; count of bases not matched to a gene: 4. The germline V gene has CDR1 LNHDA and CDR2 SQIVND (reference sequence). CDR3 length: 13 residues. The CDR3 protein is CASAGGPQETQYF. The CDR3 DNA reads TGTGCCAGTGCGGGGGGCCCTCAAGAGACCCAGTACTTC.

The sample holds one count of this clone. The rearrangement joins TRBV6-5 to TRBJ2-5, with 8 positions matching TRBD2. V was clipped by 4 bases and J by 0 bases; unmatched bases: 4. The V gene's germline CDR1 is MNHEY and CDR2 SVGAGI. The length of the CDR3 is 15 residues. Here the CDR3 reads CASSSLAGYQETQYF. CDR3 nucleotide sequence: TGTGCCAGCAGTTCTTTAGCGGGGTACCAAGAGACCCAGTACTTC.

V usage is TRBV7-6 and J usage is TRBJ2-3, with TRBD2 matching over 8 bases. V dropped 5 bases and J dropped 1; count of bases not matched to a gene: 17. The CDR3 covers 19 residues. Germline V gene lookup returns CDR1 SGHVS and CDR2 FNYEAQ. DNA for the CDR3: TGTGCCAGCAGCACCAGCCCCCTCGGTGGCGGGGGGCGCACAGATACGCAGTATTTT. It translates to CASSTSPLGGGGRTDTQYF.

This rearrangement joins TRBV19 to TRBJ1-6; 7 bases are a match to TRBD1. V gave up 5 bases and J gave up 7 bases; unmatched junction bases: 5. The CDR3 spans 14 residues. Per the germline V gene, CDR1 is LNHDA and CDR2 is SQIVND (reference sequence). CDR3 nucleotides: TGTGCCAGTAGTTACAGGGGATGGAATTCACCCCTCCACTTT. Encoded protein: CASSYRGWNSPLHF.

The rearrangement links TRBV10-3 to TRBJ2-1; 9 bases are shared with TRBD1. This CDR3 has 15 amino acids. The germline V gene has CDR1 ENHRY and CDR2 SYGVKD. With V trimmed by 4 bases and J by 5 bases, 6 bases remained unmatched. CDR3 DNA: TGTGCCATCAGTGCCGGGACAGGGTTCAACAATGAGCAGTTCTTC. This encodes CAISAGTGFNNEQFF.

The CDR3 is CASGDRGHNEQFF. The CDR3 region has the DNA TGTGCCAGCGGAGACAGGGGCCACAATGAGCAGTTCTTC. This sequence joins TRBV18 and TRBJ2-1, with TRBD1 matching over 8 bases. V lost 8 bases, J lost 5 bases, and 5 bases stayed unmatched. CDR3 length equals 13 residues. Germline V gene sequence: CDR1 KGHSH, CDR2 LQKENI.

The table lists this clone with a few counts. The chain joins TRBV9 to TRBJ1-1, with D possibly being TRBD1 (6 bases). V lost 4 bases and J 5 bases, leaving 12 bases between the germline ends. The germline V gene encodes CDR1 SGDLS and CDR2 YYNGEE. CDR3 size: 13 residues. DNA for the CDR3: TGTGCCAGCAGCCTTACAGGGCGAACTGAAGCTTTCTTT. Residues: CASSLTGRTEAFF.

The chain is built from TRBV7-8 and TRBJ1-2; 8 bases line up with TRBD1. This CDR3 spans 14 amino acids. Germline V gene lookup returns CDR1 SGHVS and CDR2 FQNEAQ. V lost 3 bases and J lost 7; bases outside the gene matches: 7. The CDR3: CASSFSTGVLGYTF. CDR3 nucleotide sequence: TGTGCCAGCAGCTTCTCGACAGGGGTGCTTGGCTACACCTTC.

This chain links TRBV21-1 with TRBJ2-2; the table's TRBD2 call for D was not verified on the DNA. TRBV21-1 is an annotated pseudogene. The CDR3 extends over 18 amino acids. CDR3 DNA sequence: TGTGCCAGCAGCCCTACTAACCCAGGGGAGGGAAACACCGGGGAGCTGTTTTTT. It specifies CASSPTNPGEGNTGELFF.

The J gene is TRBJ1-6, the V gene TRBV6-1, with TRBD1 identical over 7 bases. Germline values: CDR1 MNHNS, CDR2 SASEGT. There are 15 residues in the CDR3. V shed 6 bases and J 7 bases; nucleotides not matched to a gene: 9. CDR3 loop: CASRTTQGGNSPLHF. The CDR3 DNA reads TGTGCCAGCAGAACGACCCAGGGGGGCAATTCACCCCTCCACTTT.

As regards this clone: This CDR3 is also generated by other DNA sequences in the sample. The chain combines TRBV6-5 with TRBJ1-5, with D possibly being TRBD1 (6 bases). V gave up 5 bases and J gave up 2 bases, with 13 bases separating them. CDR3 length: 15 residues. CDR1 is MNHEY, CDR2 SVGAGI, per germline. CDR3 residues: CASSKTGSGNQPQHF. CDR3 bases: TGTGCCAGCAGTAAAACAGGGAGCGGCAATCAGCCCCAGCATTTT.

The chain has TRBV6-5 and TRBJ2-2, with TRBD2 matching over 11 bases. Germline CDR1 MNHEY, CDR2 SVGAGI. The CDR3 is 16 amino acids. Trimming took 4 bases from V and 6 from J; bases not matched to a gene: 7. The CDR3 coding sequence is TGTGCCAGCAGTTCCCTCTTTAGCGGGGGGGCCGGGGAGCTGTTTTTT. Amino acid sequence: CASSSLFSGGAGELFF.

The CDR3 DNA reads as TGCGCCAGCAGCCAACACGGAGGACAGGGTGGGTACGAGCAGTACTTC. Encoded protein: CASSQHGGQGGYEQYF. This sequence joins TRBV4-1 and TRBJ2-7; TRBD1 agrees at 8 bases. Trimming at V came to 2 bases and at J to 4 bases, leaving 10 bases not matched to a gene. The CDR3 length is 16 residues. Germline loops: CDR1 MGHRA, CDR2 YSYEKL.

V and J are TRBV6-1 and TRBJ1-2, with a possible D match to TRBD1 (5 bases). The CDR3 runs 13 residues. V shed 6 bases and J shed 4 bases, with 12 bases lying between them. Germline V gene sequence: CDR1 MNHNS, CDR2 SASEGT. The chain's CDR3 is CASSGRGPYGYTF. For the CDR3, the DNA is TGTGCCAGCAGCGGAAGGGGTCCCTATGGCTACACCTTC.

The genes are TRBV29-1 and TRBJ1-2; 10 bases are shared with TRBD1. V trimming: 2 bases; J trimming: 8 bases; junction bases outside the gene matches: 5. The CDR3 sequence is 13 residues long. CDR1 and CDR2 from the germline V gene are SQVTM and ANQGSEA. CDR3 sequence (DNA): TGCAGCGTTGAACGGGACAGGGGCGGGGGCTACACCTTC. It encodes CSVERDRGGGYTF.

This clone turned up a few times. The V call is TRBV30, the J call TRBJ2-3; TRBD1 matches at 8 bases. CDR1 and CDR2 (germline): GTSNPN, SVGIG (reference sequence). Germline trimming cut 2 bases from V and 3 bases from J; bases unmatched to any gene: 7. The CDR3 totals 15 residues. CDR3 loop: CAWSYSRQGTDTQYF. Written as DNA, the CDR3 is TGTGCCTGGAGTTACTCCAGACAGGGGACAGATACGCAGTATTTT.

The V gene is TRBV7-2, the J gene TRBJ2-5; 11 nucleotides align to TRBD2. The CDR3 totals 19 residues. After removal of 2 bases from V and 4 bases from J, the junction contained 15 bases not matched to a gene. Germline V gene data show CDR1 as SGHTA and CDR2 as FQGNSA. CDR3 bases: TGTGCCAGCAGCTTATACGGGCCTAGCGGGGGGCGTGGGGGAGAGACCCAGTACTTC. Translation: CASSLYGPSGGRGGETQYF.

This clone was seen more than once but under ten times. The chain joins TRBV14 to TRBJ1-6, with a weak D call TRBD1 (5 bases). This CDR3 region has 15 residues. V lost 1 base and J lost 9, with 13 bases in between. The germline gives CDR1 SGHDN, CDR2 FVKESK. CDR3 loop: CASSQGQGLSSPLHF. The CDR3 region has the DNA TGTGCCAGCAGCCAAGGGCAGGGACTAAGTTCACCCCTCCACTTT.

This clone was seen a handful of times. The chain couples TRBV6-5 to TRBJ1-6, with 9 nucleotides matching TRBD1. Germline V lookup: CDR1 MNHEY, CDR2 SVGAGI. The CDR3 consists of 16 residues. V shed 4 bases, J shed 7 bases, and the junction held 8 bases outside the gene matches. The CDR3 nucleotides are TGTGCCAGCAGTTTGGGACAGGGAGAGGGGAATTCACCCCTCCACTTT. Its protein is CASSLGQGEGNSPLHF.

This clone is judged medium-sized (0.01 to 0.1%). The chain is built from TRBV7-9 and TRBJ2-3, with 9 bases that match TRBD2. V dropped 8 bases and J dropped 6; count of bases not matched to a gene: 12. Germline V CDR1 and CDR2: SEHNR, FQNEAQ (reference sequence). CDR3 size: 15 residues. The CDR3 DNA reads TGTGCCAGCTACGGGAGCGGGGGGCCGGTGGATACGCAGTATTTT. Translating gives CASYGSGGPVDTQYF.

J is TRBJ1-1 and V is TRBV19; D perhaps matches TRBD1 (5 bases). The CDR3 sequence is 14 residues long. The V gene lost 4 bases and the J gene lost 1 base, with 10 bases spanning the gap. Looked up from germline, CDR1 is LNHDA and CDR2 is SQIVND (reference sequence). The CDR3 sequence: CASSRGSSNTEAFF. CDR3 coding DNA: TGTGCCAGTAGTAGGGGCAGCTCGAACACTGAAGCTTTCTTT.